The clone carrying this T cell receptor beta chain was found once. Antigen: not known. The sample comes from a study of T cell responses to AZD1222 COVID-19 vaccine. Broader study findings: In all cases, repertoires were sampled only after the peak T cell response. Clonal diversity may have been underestimated in mostly white British donors. Reportedly, close to half of spike-specific TCRs are directed against unmutated variant regions. CD4 TCRs associated with vaccination spanned spike, dominating at 160-218 and 743-854.

Sequencing used immunoSEQ multiplex PCR; TCRdb keeps in-frame clones, though not all of them. The sample records under 150,000 clones, about 91% being singletons. The material was peripheral blood, obtained 28 days after the second AZD1222 dose. This receptor was identified in an adult who received the AZD1222 COVID-19 vaccine.

CDR3 loop: CASSEPYSGNTIYF. The CDR3 DNA reads TGTGCCAGCAGTGAGCCTTACTCTGGAAACACCATATATTTT. The chain joins TRBV6-1 to TRBJ1-3; D unclear. This CDR3 comprises 14 residues. Trimming removed 3 bases at V and 0 bases at J, with 6 bases between. CDR1 is MNHNS and CDR2 is SASEGT in the germline V gene.